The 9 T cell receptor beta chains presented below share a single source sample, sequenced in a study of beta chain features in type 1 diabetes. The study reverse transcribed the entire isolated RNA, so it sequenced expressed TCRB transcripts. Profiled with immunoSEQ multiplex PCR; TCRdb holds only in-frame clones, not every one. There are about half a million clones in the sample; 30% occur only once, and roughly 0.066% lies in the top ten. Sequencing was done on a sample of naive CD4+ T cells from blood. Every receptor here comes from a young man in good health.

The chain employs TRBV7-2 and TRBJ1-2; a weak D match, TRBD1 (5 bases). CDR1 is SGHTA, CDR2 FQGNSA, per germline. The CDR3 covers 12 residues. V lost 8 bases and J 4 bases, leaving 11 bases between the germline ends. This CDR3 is CASRGVGYGYTF. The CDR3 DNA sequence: TGTGCCAGCCGGGGGGTCGGCTATGGCTACACCTTC.

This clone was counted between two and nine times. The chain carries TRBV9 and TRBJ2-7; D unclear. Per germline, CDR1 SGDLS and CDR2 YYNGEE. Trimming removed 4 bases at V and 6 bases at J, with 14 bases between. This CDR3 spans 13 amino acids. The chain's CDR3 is CASSSRAAGEQYF. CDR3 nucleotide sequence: TGTGCCAGCAGCTCCCGAGCAGCCGGCGAGCAGTACTTC.

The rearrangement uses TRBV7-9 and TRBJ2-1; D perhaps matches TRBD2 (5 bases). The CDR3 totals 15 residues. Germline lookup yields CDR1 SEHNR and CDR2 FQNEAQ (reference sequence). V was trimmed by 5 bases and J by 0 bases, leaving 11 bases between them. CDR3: CASSPRGTSYNEQFF. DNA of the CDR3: TGTGCCAGCAGCCCCCGGGGTACCTCCTACAATGAGCAGTTCTTC.

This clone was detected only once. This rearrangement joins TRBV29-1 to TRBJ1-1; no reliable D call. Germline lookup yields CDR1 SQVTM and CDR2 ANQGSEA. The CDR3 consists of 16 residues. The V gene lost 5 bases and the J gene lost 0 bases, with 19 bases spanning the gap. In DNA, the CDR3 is TGCAGCGTTTTAGGTTCCCCCCACGGGGTGAACACTGAAGCTTTCTTT. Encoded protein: CSVLGSPHGVNTEAFF. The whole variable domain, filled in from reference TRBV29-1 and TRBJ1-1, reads SAVISQKPSRDICQRGTSLTIQCQVDSQVTMMFWYRQQPGQSLTLIATANQGSEATYESGFVIDKFPISRPNLTFSTLTVSNMSPEDSSIYLCSVLGSPHGVNTEAFFGQGTRLTVV.

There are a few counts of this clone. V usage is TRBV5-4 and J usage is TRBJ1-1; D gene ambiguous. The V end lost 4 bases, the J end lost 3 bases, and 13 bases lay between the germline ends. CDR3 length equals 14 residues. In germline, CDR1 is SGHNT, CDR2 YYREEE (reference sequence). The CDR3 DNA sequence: TGTGCCAGCAGCCGGGAGGGTACCTACACTGAAGCTTTCTTT. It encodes CASSREGTYTEAFF.

In nucleotides, the CDR3 is TGTGCCAGCAGCATTAGCGGGGGCGAGAGTTTCGAGCAGTACTTC. Translating it yields CASSISGGESFEQYF. The rearrangement uses TRBV7-6 and TRBJ2-7; 9 bases agree with TRBD2. The CDR3 is made up of 15 amino acids. Germline lookup yields CDR1 SGHVS and CDR2 FNYEAQ. Germline trimming cut 5 bases from V and 6 bases from J; bases unmatched to any gene: 11.

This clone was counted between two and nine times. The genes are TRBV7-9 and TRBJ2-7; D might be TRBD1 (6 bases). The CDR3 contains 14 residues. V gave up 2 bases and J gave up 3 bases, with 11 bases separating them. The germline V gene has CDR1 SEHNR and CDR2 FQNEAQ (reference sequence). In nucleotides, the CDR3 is TGTGCCAGCAGCTTACGGGACACTTACTACGAGCAGTACTTC. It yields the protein CASSLRDTYYEQYF.

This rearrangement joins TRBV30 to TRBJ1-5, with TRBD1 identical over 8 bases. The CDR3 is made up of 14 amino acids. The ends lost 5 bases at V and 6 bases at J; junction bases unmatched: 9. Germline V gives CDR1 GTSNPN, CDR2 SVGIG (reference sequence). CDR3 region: CAWGDRGRFQPQHF. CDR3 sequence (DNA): TGTGCCTGGGGAGACAGGGGAAGATTTCAGCCCCAGCATTTT.

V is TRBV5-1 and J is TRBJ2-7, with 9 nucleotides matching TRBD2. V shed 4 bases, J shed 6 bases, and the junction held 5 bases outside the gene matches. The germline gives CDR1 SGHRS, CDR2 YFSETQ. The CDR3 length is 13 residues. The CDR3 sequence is CASSSGRTPEQYF. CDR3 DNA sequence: TGCGCCAGCAGCAGCGGGAGGACCCCCGAGCAGTACTTC.